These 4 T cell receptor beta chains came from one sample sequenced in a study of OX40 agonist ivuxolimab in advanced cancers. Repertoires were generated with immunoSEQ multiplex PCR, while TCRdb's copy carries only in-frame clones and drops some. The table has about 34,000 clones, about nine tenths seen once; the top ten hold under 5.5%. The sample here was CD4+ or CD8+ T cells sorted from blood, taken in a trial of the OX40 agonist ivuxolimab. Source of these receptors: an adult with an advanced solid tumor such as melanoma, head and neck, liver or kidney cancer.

The CDR3 sequence is CASSTIRGANYGYTF. CDR3 nucleotide sequence: TGTGCCAGCAGCACAATTCGCGGAGCTAACTATGGCTACACCTTC. V usage is TRBV6-5 and J usage is TRBJ1-2; unclear D gene. The CDR3 is 15 amino acids. Looked up from germline, CDR1 is MNHEY and CDR2 is SVGAGI. Between the trimmed V and J ends, which lost 6 bases and 0 bases, there was a span of 14 bases.

The chain's CDR3 is CASSPTLAPGELFF. The CDR3 DNA reads as TGTGCCAGCAGCCCGACATTAGCACCCGGGGAGCTGTTTTTT. The chain links TRBV27 to TRBJ2-2; D gene uncertain. Trimming cost V 6 bases and J 6 bases, with 14 bases left between them. The germline V gene has CDR1 MNHEY and CDR2 SMNVEV (reference sequence). The CDR3 covers 14 residues.

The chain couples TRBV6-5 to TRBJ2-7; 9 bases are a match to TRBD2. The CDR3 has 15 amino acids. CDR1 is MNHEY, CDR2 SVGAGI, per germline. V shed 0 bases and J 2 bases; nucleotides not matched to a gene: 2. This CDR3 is CASSYSGGRAYEQYF. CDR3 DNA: TGTGCCAGCAGTTACTCAGGCGGGAGGGCCTACGAGCAGTACTTC.

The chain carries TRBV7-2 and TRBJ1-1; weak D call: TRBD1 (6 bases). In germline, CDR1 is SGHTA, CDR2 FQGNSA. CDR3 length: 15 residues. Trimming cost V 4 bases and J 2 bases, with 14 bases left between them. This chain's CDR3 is CASSSGGGGNTEAFF. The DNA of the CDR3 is TGTGCCAGCAGCTCGGGGGGGGGCGGAAACACTGAAGCTTTCTTT.